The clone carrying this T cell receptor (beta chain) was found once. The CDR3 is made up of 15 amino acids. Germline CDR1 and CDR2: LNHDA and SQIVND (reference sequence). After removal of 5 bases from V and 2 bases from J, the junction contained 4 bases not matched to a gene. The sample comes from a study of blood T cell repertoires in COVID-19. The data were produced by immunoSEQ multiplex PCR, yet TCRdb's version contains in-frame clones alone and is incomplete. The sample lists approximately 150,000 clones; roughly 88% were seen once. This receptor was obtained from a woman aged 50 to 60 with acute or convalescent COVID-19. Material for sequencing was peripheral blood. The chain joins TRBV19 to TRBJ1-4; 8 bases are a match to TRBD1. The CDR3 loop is CASSETGVTNEKLFF. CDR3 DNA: TGTGCCAGTAGTGAGACAGGGGTGACTAATGAAAAACTGTTTTTT.